This TCR beta chain emerged from a study of blood T cell repertoires in COVID-19. About the research overall: The United States, Italy and Spain provided the acute and convalescent COVID-19 samples. Sources were T cells, B-cell-depleted T cells, or PBMCs; the material itself was cDNA or gDNA.

The V gene end was trimmed by 0 bases and the J gene end by 6 bases; junction bases not matched to a gene: 2. This CDR3 has 14 residues. CDR1 is SGDLS, CDR2 YYNGEE, per germline. As originally analysed: It was from reference gene primer amplification that nucleated cell counts were estimated. Sequencing used immunoSEQ multiplex PCR; TCRdb keeps in-frame clones, though not all of them. V and J calls and clone size are as listed in that table; D and trimming were resolved from the DNA. This table holds about 230,000 clones, about 85% found once. The chain has TRBV9 and TRBJ2-3, with 9 bases matching TRBD2. The material sequenced was peripheral blood. The TCR comes from a man between 40 and 49 years old with acute or convalescent COVID-19. The CDR3: CASSVDSGGDTQYF. The CDR3 nucleotides are TGTGCCAGCAGCGTAGATAGCGGGGGCGATACGCAGTATTTT.